This record covers a single TCR beta chain. Its target is not known. The data were taken from a study of T cell responses to AZD1222 COVID-19 vaccine. Study-wide results and limits: Vaccine-related CD4 TCRs covered spike, predominating at 160-218 and 743-854. Reports indicate that nearly half of spike-specific TCRs are directed at unmutated variant regions. There were repertoire samples only from the period after the peak T cell response.

V was pared by 5 bases and J by 5 bases, with 10 bases of the junction left unmatched. The CDR3 runs 17 residues. Germline loops: CDR1 SGHAT, CDR2 FQNNGV. Repertoires were generated with immunoSEQ multiplex PCR, while TCRdb's copy carries only in-frame clones and drops some. The sample has approximately 60,000 clones, approximately 85% seen once. The receptor was derived from an adult in good health. The chain has TRBV11-2 and TRBJ2-3, with 13 bases aligning to TRBD2. The sample here was peripheral blood, taken on day 0 of MenACWY control vaccination. The CDR3, as DNA: TGTGCCAGCAGCCAGCGCATGACTAGCGGGAGGAGAGATACGCAGTATTTT. Its protein is CASSQRMTSGRRDTQYF.